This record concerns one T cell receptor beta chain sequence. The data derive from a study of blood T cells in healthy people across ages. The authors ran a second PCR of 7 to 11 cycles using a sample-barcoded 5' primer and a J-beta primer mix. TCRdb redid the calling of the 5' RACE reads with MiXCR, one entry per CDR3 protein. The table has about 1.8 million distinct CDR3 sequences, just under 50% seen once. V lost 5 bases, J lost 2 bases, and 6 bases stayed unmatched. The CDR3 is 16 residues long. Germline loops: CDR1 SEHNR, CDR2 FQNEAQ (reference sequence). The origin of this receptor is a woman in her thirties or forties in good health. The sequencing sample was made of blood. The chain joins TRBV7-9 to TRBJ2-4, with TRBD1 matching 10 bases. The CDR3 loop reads CASSPTGGWPKNIQYF. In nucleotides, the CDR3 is TGTGCCAGCAGCCCGACAGGGGGCTGGCCCAAAAACATTCAGTACTTC.